These 20 T cell receptor beta chains were sequenced from one sample in a study of cytomegalovirus exposure and HLA in healthy donors. Here immunoSEQ multiplex PCR was the method, and the copy in TCRdb shows in-frame clones only, minus some. The data contain 130,000 to 150,000 clones, 84% of them singletons. Sequences were obtained from PBMCs. The receptors shown here come from a woman aged 30 to 39 in good health and CMV-seronegative.

The chain couples TRBV10-3 to TRBJ1-2, with TRBD1 matching over 9 bases. The CDR3 is 14 amino acids. Germline trimming cut 7 bases from V and 3 bases from J; bases unmatched to any gene: 6. CDR1 and CDR2 (germline): ENHRY, SYGVKD. CDR3 amino acids: CAITEDRGHYGYTF. As DNA, the CDR3 is TGTGCCATCACCGAGGACAGGGGCCACTATGGCTACACCTTC.

The chain links TRBV27 to TRBJ1-5; D is possibly TRBD1 (6 bases). Germline V gives CDR1 MNHEY, CDR2 SMNVEV (reference sequence). Trimming shortened V by 4 bases and J by 9 bases, and 13 bases separated the two germline ends. CDR3 length: 13 amino acids. The CDR3 spells CASSSGVLMPQHF. CDR3 sequence (DNA): TGTGCCAGCAGTTCAGGGGTCCTTATGCCCCAGCATTTT.

In DNA form, the CDR3 reads TGTGCCAGCAGCTCCCGGGACAGGGGATTTCCTGGCTACAATGAGCAGTTCTTC. Amino acids: CASSSRDRGFPGYNEQFF. V gene TRBV9 combines with J gene TRBJ2-1; TRBD1 matches at 10 bases. V trimming: 4 bases; J trimming: 3 bases; junction bases outside the gene matches: 13. This CDR3 is built from 18 residues. Per the germline V gene, CDR1 is SGDLS and CDR2 is YYNGEE.

The chain recombines TRBV11-2 with TRBJ2-3, with D hard to call. Germline assignment: CDR1 SGHAT and CDR2 FQNNGV. The V gene lost 1 base and the J gene lost 2 bases, with 10 bases spanning the gap. This CDR3 spans 15 amino acids. The CDR3 loop is CASSLGSVPTDTQYF. Here the CDR3 DNA reads TGTGCCAGCAGCTTAGGAAGCGTACCCACAGATACGCAGTATTTT. Using reference TRBV11-2 and TRBJ2-3 for the parts outside the CDR3, the full variable domain is EAGVAQSPRYKIIEKRQSVAFWCNPISGHATLYWYQQILGQGPKLLIQFQNNGVVDDSQLPKDRFSAERLKGVDSTLKIQPAKLEDSAVYLCASSLGSVPTDTQYFGPGTRLTVL.

This clone was picked up one time. V usage is TRBV28 and J usage is TRBJ1-5, with TRBD1 matching over 9 bases. V lost 2 bases, J lost 4 bases, and 6 bases stayed unmatched. Per the germline V gene, CDR1 is MDHEN and CDR2 is SYDVKM. This CDR3 is built from 16 residues. CDR3 nucleotides: TGTGCCAGCAGTTTAACACAGGGGGCCATTAATCAGCCCCAGCATTTT. It translates to CASSLTQGAINQPQHF.

The chain recombines TRBV5-1 with TRBJ1-3, with a possible D match to TRBD1 (6 bases). The germline V and J ends were trimmed by 4 bases and 1 base, with 15 bases remaining between them. The V gene's germline CDR1 is SGHRS and CDR2 YFSETQ. There are 16 residues in the CDR3. For the CDR3, the DNA is TGCGCCAGCAGCGTGCGACAGGTCTCTTCTGGAAACACCATATATTTT. As protein: CASSVRQVSSGNTIYF.

This clone came up once. The chain couples TRBV19 to TRBJ1-2; 7 nucleotides match TRBD1. There are 13 residues in the CDR3. Germline loops: CDR1 LNHDA, CDR2 SQIVND (reference sequence). V lost 4 bases to trimming and J lost 5 bases; unmatched junction nucleotides: 4. CDR3 sequence: CASSRDSYYGYTF. The CDR3 nucleotides read TGTGCCAGTAGTAGGGACAGTTATTATGGCTACACCTTC. The full variable domain, rest sourced from reference TRBV19 and TRBJ1-2, is DGGITQSPKYLFRKEGQNVTLSCEQNLNHDAMYWYRQDPGQGLRLIYYSQIVNDFQKGDIAEGYSVSREKKESFPLTVTSAQKNPTAFYLCASSRDSYYGYTFGSGTRLTVV.

This clone has only one observation. This sequence joins TRBV25-1 and TRBJ2-5; D perhaps matches TRBD1 (6 bases). The germline gives CDR1 MGHDK, CDR2 SYGVNS. This CDR3 is 14 amino acids long. The V end was cut by 7 bases, the J end by 1 base, with 13 bases between. CDR3 in amino acids: CASIPGHSQETQYF. The CDR3 bases are TGTGCCAGCATACCGGGACATAGCCAAGAGACCCAGTACTTC.

This clone was found a few times. The chain links TRBV2 to TRBJ1-1; D is uncertain. Germline V gene sequence: CDR1 SNHLY, CDR2 FYNNEI. The ends were cut back, 4 bases at V and 2 bases at J, with 8 bases in the middle. There are 13 residues in the CDR3. DNA of the CDR3: TGTGCCAGCAGTGCCGGGGTTAACACTGAAGCTTTCTTT. Residues: CASSAGVNTEAFF.

This chain links TRBV11-3 with TRBJ2-2; 10 bases match TRBD1. J lost 5 bases, V lost 4 bases, and 7 bases had no gene match. The germline CDR1 and CDR2 sequences are SGHNT and YENEEA. The CDR3 covers 16 residues. CDR3 region: CASSSDRGLYTGELFF. The CDR3 bases are TGTGCCAGCAGCTCTGACAGGGGGCTATATACCGGGGAGCTGTTTTTT. Full variable domain (missing parts from reference TRBV11-3 and TRBJ2-2): EAGVVQSPRYKIIEKKQPVAFWCNPISGHNTLYWYLQNLGQGPELLIRYENEEAVDDSQLPKDRFSAERLKGVDSTLKIQPAELGDSAVYLCASSSDRGLYTGELFFGEGSRLTVL.

The gene calls are TRBV28 and TRBJ1-2, with D maybe TRBD1 (5 bases). This CDR3 contains 17 residues. Germline CDR1 reads MDHEN; CDR2 reads SYDVKM. With 5 bases removed from V and 7 bases from J, the gap between germline ends came to 26 bases. The CDR3 nucleotides are TGTGCCAGCAGTCCAACGACAGCCTCGATTTTTCGATCTGGCTACACCTTC. Residues: CASSPTTASIFRSGYTF.

J is TRBJ2-7 and V is TRBV9; 9 bases fit TRBD1. Germline CDR1 reads SGDLS; CDR2 reads YYNGEE. V was clipped by 4 bases and J by 6 bases; unmatched bases: 11. The CDR3 is 15 residues long. The CDR3 bases are TGTGCCAGCAGCCCAACGGGACAGGGTGTCGGCGAGCAGTACTTC. As protein: CASSPTGQGVGEQYF.

The chain is built from TRBV7-8 and TRBJ2-7; 8 bases are a match to TRBD1. Losses at the gene ends were 6 bases for V and 1 base for J; bases not matched to a gene: 17. The CDR3 loop spans 18 amino acids. Germline V gene sequence: CDR1 SGHVS, CDR2 FQNEAQ. CDR3 residues: CASRPPFRDRSRSYEQYF. CDR3 nucleotide sequence: TGTGCCAGCAGGCCCCCATTTAGGGACAGGTCGAGGTCCTACGAGCAGTACTTC.

The V gene is TRBV28, the J gene TRBJ2-2; D possibly corresponds to TRBD2 (6 bases). Trimming took 8 bases from V and 3 from J, leaving 10 bases between them. The CDR3 has 13 amino acids. Germline CDR1 is MDHEN and CDR2 is SYDVKM. As DNA, the CDR3 is TGTGCCAGCGTGATAGCGGACACCGGGGAGCTGTTTTTT. Encoded protein: CASVIADTGELFF.

CDR3 DNA: TGTGCCATCAGTGATTTGACTCGCGCCGGGGAGCTGTTTTTT. It specifies CAISDLTRAGELFF. The genes are TRBV10-3 and TRBJ2-2; no reliable D call. The CDR3 is made up of 14 amino acids. V was trimmed by 3 bases and J by 6 bases, leaving 11 bases between them. Germline assignment: CDR1 ENHRY and CDR2 SYGVKD.

The rearrangement links TRBV5-1 to TRBJ2-2; D is ambiguous. The germline V and J ends were trimmed by 0 bases and 3 bases, with 6 bases remaining between them. Germline lookup yields CDR1 SGHRS and CDR2 YFSETQ. The CDR3 runs to 14 residues. CDR3 residues: CASSLDGYTGELFF. The CDR3 DNA follows: TGCGCCAGCAGCTTGGACGGGTACACCGGGGAGCTGTTTTTT.

This clone was counted once. The genes are TRBV4-3 and TRBJ2-2, with TRBD2 identical over 15 bases. Trimming at V came to 1 base and at J to 7 bases, leaving 4 bases not matched to a gene. The germline V gene encodes CDR1 LGHNA and CDR2 YSLEER. This CDR3 is built from 17 residues. CDR3 amino acids: CASSQAGTSGGSGELFF. The CDR3 nucleotides read TGCGCCAGCAGCCAAGCCGGGACTAGCGGGGGGAGCGGGGAGCTGTTTTTT.

V and J are TRBV6-1 and TRBJ1-2, with a possible D match to TRBD1 (6 bases). The CDR3 totals 13 residues. Germline V gene data show CDR1 as MNHNS and CDR2 as SASEGT. The germline V and J ends were trimmed by 6 bases and 5 bases, with 13 bases remaining between them. The CDR3 coding sequence is TGTGCCAGCAGGAAGAGGACAGTATATGGCTACACCTTC. This encodes CASRKRTVYGYTF.

The chain carries TRBV7-9 and TRBJ1-2; D gene ambiguous. Trimming pared 6 bases from V and 5 bases from J, leaving 16 bases between. The CDR3 spans 14 residues. Germline V gives CDR1 SEHNR, CDR2 FQNEAQ (reference sequence). The CDR3 coding sequence is TGTGCCAGCAGTCCCCCTGGCAGAATATATGGCTACACCTTC. It specifies CASSPPGRIYGYTF.

This chain connects TRBV5-1 to TRBJ2-7; 9 bases are shared with TRBD1. Germline CDR1 reads SGHRS; CDR2 reads YFSETQ. The CDR3 is 17 residues long. Trimming removed 4 bases from V and 4 bases from J; junction bases left unmatched: 15. The CDR3 bases are TGCGCCAGCAGCCAAATATTGGAGACAGGGGGGAGGTACGAGCAGTACTTC. Translation: CASSQILETGGRYEQYF. The complete variable domain, with remaining parts taken from reference TRBV5-1 and TRBJ2-7, reads KAGVTQTPRYLIKTRGQQVTLSCSPISGHRSVSWYQQTPGQGLQFLFEYFSETQRNKGNFPGRFSGRQFSNSRSEMNVSTLELGDSALYLCASSQILETGGRYEQYFGPGTRLTVT.